A single sample gave rise to the 14 T cell receptor beta chains below, sequenced in a study of CD8 T cells in Susac syndrome. With random hexamers, 0.5 to 1 ug RNA was reverse transcribed. Each CDR3 protein gets one entry after TCRdb re-called the immunoSEQ multiplex PCR reads with MiXCR. Of about 190,000 distinct CDR3 sequences detected, around 95% appear once; the ten largest clones hold 0.075% to 0.1%. Material for sequencing was CD4+ T cells from PBMCs. The receptors come from a human donor with Susac syndrome.

The chain joins TRBV7-9 to TRBJ2-3; TRBD2 matches at 8 bases. There are 14 residues in the CDR3. The junction had 2 bases not matched to a gene; V was cut back by 3 bases and J by 3 bases. Germline V lookup: CDR1 SEHNR, CDR2 FQNEAQ (reference sequence). CDR3 amino acids: CASSFGGATDTQYF. In nucleotides, the CDR3 is TGTGCCAGCAGCTTCGGGGGGGCAACAGATACGCAGTATTTT.

The rearrangement uses TRBV20-1 and TRBJ2-2; possible D gene TRBD2, 6 bases. V was shortened by 3 bases and J by 5 bases, with 13 bases between the two germline ends. The CDR3 is made up of 14 amino acids. Germline loops: CDR1 DFQATT, CDR2 SNEGSKA (reference sequence). The CDR3 DNA sequence: TGCAGTGCTAGCCTAGCGACGGAAACCGGGGAGCTGTTTTTT. This codes for CSASLATETGELFF.

V usage is TRBV20-1 and J usage is TRBJ2-7, with D possibly TRBD1 on 5 matching bases. CDR1 DFQATT and CDR2 SNEGSKA come from the germline V gene (reference sequence). The CDR3 runs 13 residues. V was shortened by 0 bases and J by 5 bases, with 11 bases between the two germline ends. CDR3 loop: CSARDWQGNEQYF. CDR3 bases: TGCAGTGCTAGAGATTGGCAGGGCAACGAGCAGTACTTC.

The chain carries TRBV20-1 and TRBJ2-5; D is unclear. The germline gives CDR1 DFQATT, CDR2 SNEGSKA (reference sequence). V was clipped by 5 bases and J by 2 bases, with 12 bases between them. The CDR3 runs 13 residues. CDR3 sequence (DNA): TGCAGTGCTGGGGATACAGTACAAGAGACCCAGTACTTC. Its translation is CSAGDTVQETQYF.

The chain recombines TRBV9 with TRBJ2-3; 9 bases line up with TRBD2. Germline trimming cut 0 bases from V and 9 bases from J; bases unmatched to any gene: 5. Germline CDR1 SGDLS, CDR2 YYNGEE. The CDR3 consists of 14 residues. DNA for the CDR3: TGTGCCAGCAGCGTAGATGCCCTAGCGGGGACGCAGTATTTT. Amino acids: CASSVDALAGTQYF.

The table lists this clonotype with a few counts. The gene calls are TRBV6-5 and TRBJ2-1, with TRBD2 matching 13 bases. The CDR3 consists of 14 residues. Per germline, CDR1 MNHEY and CDR2 SVGAGI. Trimming removed 8 bases from V and 8 bases from J; junction bases left unmatched: 6. CDR3 nucleotides: TGTGCCAGCCGTTGGGGGACTAGCGGGGATGAGCAGTTCTTC. Translation gives CASRWGTSGDEQFF.

This chain uses TRBV5-6 with TRBJ1-6, with 9 bases fitting TRBD1. The CDR3 is 16 residues long. The V and J ends lost 1 base and 10 bases, in that order; junction bases with no gene match: 9. Looked up from germline, CDR1 is SGHDT and CDR2 is YYEEEE. For the CDR3, the DNA is TGTGCCAGCAGCTTGACAGGGGGCTCTCAGTCCTCACCCCTCCACTTT. Residues: CASSLTGGSQSSPLHF.

The chain recombines TRBV6-1 with TRBJ1-5; 9 bases are a match to TRBD1. The CDR3 consists of 14 residues. The V gene's germline CDR1 is MNHNS and CDR2 SASEGT. V was clipped by 5 bases and J by 7 bases; unmatched bases: 6. The CDR3 here is CASSLQGAQQPQHF. The CDR3, as DNA: TGTGCCAGCAGTCTACAGGGGGCTCAGCAGCCCCAGCATTTT.

This clonotype was seen once. The chain carries TRBV7-8 and TRBJ1-5, with D possibly TRBD1 on 6 matching bases. V shed 6 bases and J shed 1 base, with 13 bases lying between them. The CDR3 runs to 15 residues. Germline CDR1 SGHVS, CDR2 FQNEAQ. The CDR3 sequence is CASSYRELSNQPQHF. The CDR3 coding sequence is TGTGCCAGCAGTTACAGGGAGTTGAGCAATCAGCCCCAGCATTTT.

The chain employs TRBV6-2 or TRBV6-3 and TRBJ2-7; D call uncertain. V lost 6 bases and J lost 5, with 14 bases in between. Per the germline V gene, CDR1 is MNHEY and CDR2 is SVGEGT. This CDR3 comprises 13 residues. CDR3 loop: CASSADRWNEQYF. DNA of the CDR3: TGTGCCAGCAGCGCGGACCGTTGGAACGAGCAGTACTTC.

This clonotype was found a few times. The rearrangement joins TRBV5-4 to TRBJ1-1, with a tentative D call TRBD1 (5 bases). CDR1 and CDR2 from the germline V gene are SGHNT and YYREEE (reference sequence). The ends were cut back, 0 bases at V and 0 bases at J, with 6 bases in the middle. The CDR3 has 14 residues. The CDR3 DNA reads TGTGCCAGCAGCTTGGGGACATTGAACACTGAAGCTTTCTTT. Protein: CASSLGTLNTEAFF.

The chain employs TRBV20-1 and TRBJ1-2; D unresolved. The V end lost 3 bases, the J end lost 4 bases, and 12 bases lay between the germline ends. This CDR3 is built from 13 residues. Germline CDR1 and CDR2: DFQATT and SNEGSKA (reference sequence). The CDR3 sequence is CSARVTGSYGYTF. CDR3 DNA: TGCAGTGCTAGGGTTACGGGGAGCTATGGCTACACCTTC.

The chain has TRBV29-1 and TRBJ1-5, with unresolved D. Deletions cut 7 bases from V and 5 bases from J, with 12 bases between. CDR3 length: 12 amino acids. CDR1 and CDR2 from the germline V gene are SQVTM and ANQGSEA. This CDR3 reads CSASKGDQPQHF. The CDR3 DNA is TGCAGCGCGTCAAAGGGCGATCAGCCCCAGCATTTT.

The rearrangement links TRBV4-3 to TRBJ1-5; possibly TRBD1 for D (5 bases). The V end lost 0 bases, the J end lost 2 bases, and 11 bases lay between the germline ends. The germline V gene has CDR1 LGHNA and CDR2 YSLEER. This CDR3 has 16 residues. The CDR3 loop reads CASSQEAGVGNQPQHF. The CDR3 nucleotides are TGCGCCAGCAGCCAAGAGGCGGGGGTTGGCAATCAGCCCCAGCATTTT.